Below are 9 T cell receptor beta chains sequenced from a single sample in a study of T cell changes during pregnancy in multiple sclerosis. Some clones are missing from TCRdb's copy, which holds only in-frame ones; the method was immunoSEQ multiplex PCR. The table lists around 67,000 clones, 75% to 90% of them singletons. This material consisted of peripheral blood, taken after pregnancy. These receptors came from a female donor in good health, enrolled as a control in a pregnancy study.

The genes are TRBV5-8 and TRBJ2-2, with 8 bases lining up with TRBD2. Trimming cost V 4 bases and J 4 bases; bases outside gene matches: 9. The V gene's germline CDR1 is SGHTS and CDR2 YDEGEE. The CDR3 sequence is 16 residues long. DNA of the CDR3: TGTGCCAGCAGCCCAGCCCAGCGGGAGCCCACCGGGGAGCTGTTTTTT. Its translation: CASSPAQREPTGELFF.

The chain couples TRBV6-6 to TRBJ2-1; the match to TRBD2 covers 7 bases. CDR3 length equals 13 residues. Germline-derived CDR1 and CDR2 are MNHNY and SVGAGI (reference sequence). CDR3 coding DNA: TGTTCGTCCGGGCGGGAGAACTACAATGAGCAGTTCTTC. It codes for CSSGRENYNEQFF.

CDR3 nucleotides: TGCAGCGTTGAGGGGGTTCACAGGGTGACTAGCGGGAGGGCTTACAATGAGCAGTTCTTC. Translation gives CSVEGVHRVTSGRAYNEQFF. J is TRBJ2-1 and V is TRBV29-1; 14 nucleotides match TRBD2. This CDR3 contains 20 residues. Germline CDR1 reads SQVTM; CDR2 reads ANQGSEA. The trim removed 3 bases at V and 4 bases at J, leaving 17 bases unmatched.

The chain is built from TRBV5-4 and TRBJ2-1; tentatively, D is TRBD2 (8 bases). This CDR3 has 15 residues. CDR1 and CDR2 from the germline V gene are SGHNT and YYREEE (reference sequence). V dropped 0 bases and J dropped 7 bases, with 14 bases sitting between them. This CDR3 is CASSLALAGQNEQFF. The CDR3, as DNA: TGTGCCAGCAGCTTGGCTTTAGCGGGACAGAATGAGCAGTTCTTC.

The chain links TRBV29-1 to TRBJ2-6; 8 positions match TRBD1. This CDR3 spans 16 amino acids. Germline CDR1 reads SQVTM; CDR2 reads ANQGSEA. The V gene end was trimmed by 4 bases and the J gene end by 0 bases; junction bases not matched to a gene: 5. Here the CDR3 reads CSVGGTGPSGANVLTF. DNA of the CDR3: TGCAGCGTTGGGGGGACAGGCCCCTCTGGGGCCAACGTCCTGACTTTC.

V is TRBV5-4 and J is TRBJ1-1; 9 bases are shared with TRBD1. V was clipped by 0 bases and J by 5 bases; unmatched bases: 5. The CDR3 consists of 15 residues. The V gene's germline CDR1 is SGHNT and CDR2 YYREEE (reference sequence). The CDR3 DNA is TGTGCCAGCAGCTTGGCGGGGACAGGGTCGACTGAAGCTTTCTTT. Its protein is CASSLAGTGSTEAFF.

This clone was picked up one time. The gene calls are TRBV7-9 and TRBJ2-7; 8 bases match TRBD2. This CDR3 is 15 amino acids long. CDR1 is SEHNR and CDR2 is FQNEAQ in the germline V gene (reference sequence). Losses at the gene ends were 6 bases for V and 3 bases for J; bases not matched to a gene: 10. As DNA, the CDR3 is TGTGCCAGCAGTCACAGCGGGAGAATCTTCTACGAGCAGTACTTC. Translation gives CASSHSGRIFYEQYF. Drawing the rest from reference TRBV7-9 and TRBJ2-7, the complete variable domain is DTGVSQNPRHKITKRGQNVTFRCDPISEHNRLYWYRQTLGQGPEFLTYFQNEAQLEKSRLLSDRFSAERPKGSFSTLEIQRTEQGDSAMYLCASSHSGRIFYEQYFGPGTRLTVT.

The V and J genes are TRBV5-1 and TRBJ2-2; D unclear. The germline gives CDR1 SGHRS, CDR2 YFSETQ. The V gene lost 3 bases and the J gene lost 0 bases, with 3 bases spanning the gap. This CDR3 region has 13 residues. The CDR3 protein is CASSSANTGELFF. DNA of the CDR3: TGCGCCAGCAGCTCAGCGAACACCGGGGAGCTGTTTTTT.

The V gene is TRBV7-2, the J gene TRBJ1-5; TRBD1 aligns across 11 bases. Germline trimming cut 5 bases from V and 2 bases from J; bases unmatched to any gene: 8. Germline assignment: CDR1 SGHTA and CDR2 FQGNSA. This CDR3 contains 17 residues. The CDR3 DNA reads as TGTGCCAGCAGCAGAACGGGACAGGGGGGTGGCAATCAGCCCCAGCATTTT. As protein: CASSRTGQGGGNQPQHF.